This T cell receptor (beta chain) came from a study of shared clonotypes between healthy human individuals. A word on this clone: Other DNA variants within this sample encode the same CDR3.

Data came from immunoSEQ multiplex PCR; TCRdb stores just in-frame clones and leaves some out. The sample lists roughly 2 million clones, about 94% seen once, with roughly 0.13% in the top ten. Trimming took 2 bases from V and 1 from J, leaving 9 bases between them. The CDR3 is 15 amino acids. Germline lookup yields CDR1 KGHSH and CDR2 LQKENI. The sample consisted of naive CD4+ T cells sorted from blood. Indicated subset: CD45RA+ positively selected. The J gene is TRBJ2-1, the V gene TRBV18; D may be TRBD2 (6 bases). The receptor was derived from a man aged 18 to 30 in good health. CDR3 protein: CASSPRLGSYNEQFF. The CDR3 DNA sequence: TGTGCCAGCTCACCAAGACTAGGATCCTACAATGAGCAGTTCTTC.